The clone carrying this T cell receptor (beta chain) was recorded many times. These data come from a study of neurological immune-mediated disorders. The CDR3 spans 12 residues. Trimming cost V 6 bases and J 5 bases, with 13 bases left between them. Germline V CDR1 and CDR2: DFQATT, SNEGSKA (reference sequence). The time point is: longitudinal time-point 2. Source material was 2 million unsorted PBMCs, stored at -80 °C in RNAlater. TCRdb redid the calling of the 5' RACE reads with MiXCR, one entry per CDR3 protein. The sample lists some 87,000 distinct CDR3 sequences, nearly 6% occurring once. This clonotype originated in a woman aged 55 to 70 with multiple sclerosis. Sequenced material: PBMCs. This chain joins TRBV20-1 and TRBJ1-1; no clear D. The CDR3 coding sequence is TGCAGTGCCCGGAGGGCGGGGACTGAAGCTTTCTTT. Encoded protein: CSARRAGTEAFF.